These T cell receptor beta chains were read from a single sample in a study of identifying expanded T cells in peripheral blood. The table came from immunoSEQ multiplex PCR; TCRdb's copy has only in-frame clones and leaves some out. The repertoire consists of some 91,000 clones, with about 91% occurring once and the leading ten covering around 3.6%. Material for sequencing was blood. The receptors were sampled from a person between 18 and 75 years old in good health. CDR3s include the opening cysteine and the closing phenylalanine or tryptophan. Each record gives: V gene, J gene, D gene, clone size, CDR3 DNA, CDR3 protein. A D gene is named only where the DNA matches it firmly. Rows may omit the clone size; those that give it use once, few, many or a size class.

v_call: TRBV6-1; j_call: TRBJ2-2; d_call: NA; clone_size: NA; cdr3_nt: TGTGCCAGCAGTGAACGTATTGGTTCGGCTATAAACACCGGGGAGCTGTTTTTT; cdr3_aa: CASSERIGSAINTGELFF
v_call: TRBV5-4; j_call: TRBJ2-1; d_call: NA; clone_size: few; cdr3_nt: TGTGCCAGCAGCTTGGAACGATACAATGAGCAGTTCTTC; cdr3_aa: CASSLERYNEQFF
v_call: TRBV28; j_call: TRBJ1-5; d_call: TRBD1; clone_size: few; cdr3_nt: TGTGCCAGCAGTATACCCGGACAGGGAGGACGTCAGCCCCAGCATTTT; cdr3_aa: CASSIPGQGGRQPQHF
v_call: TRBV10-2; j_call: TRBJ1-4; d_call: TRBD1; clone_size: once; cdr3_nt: TGCGCCAGCAGTGAGTCCCCGACAGGGGGCCGTGAAAAACTGTTTTTT; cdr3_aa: CASSESPTGGREKLFF
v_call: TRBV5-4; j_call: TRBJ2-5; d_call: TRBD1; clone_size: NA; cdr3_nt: TGTGCCAGCAGCCCTACGCCGGGACAGCAAGAGACCCAGTACTTC; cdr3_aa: CASSPTPGQQETQYF
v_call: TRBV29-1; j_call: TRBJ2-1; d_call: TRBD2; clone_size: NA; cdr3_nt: TGCAGCGTTTTTAGCGGGAAGGCTTACAATGAGCAGTTCTTC; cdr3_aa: CSVFSGKAYNEQFF
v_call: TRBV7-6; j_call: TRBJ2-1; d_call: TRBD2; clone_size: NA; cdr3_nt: TGTGCCAGCAGCTCTATAGCGGGAGGGCCTTCTATTGAGCAGTTCTTC; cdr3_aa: CASSSIAGGPSIEQFF
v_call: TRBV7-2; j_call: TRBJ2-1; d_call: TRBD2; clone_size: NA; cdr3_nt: TGTGCCAGCAGCTTTACTAGCGGGGGGTCCTACAATGAGCAGTTCTTC; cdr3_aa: CASSFTSGGSYNEQFF
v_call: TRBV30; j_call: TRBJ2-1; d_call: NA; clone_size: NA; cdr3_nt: TGTGCCTGGAGTGTACTCCTTGAGCAGTTCTTC; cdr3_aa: CAWSVLLEQFF
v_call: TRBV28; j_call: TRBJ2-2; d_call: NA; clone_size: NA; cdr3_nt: TGTGCCAGCAGGACAGGAGGGAACACCGGGGAGCTGTTTTTT; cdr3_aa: CASRTGGNTGELFF
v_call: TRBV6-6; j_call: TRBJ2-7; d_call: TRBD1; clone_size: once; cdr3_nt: TGTGCCAGCAGAGCAACCGGGACAGTCTTTTACGAGCAGTACTTC; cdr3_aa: CASRATGTVFYEQYF
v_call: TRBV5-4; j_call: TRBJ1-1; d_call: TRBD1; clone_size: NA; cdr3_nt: TGTGCCAGCAGCCCGGACAGGGTGGGAACTGAAGCTTTCTTT; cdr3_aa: CASSPDRVGTEAFF
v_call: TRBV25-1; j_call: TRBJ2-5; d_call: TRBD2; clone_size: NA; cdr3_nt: TGTGCCAGCAGTGGGGGACTAGCGGGTTCCTCGTACCAAGAGACCCAGTACTTC; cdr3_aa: CASSGGLAGSSYQETQYF
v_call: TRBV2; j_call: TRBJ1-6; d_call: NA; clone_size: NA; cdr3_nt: TGTGCCAGCAGTACGGACAGTATCTATAATTCACCCCTCCACTTT; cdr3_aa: CASSTDSIYNSPLHF
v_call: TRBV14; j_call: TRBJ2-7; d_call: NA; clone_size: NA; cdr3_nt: TGTGCCAGCAGCCAATTTGGGGGAACGGGCGAGCAGTACTTC; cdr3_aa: CASSQFGGTGEQYF
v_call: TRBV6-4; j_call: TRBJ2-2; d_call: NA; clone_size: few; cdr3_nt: TGTGCCAGCAGTGACTCGGGGGACACCGGGGAGCTGTTTTTT; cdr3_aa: CASSDSGDTGELFF
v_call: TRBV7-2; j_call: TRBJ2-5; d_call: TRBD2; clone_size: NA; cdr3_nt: TGTGCCAGCAGCTCCGGACTAGCGGGGTGGGAGACCCAGTACTTC; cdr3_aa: CASSSGLAGWETQYF
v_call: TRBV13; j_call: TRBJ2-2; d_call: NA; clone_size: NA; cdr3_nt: TGTGCCAGCAGCTTAGTCGGGGGTGGCACCGGGGAGCTGTTTTTT; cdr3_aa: CASSLVGGGTGELFF
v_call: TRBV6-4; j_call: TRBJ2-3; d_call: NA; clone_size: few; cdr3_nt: TGTGCCAGCAGTGTCTCGGGGGAGGGCACAGATACGCAGTATTTT; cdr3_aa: CASSVSGEGTDTQYF
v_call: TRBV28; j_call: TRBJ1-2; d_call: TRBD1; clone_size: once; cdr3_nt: TGTGCCAGCAGTTTAACAGGGACAGGAATTGGCTACACCTTC; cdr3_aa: CASSLTGTGIGYTF
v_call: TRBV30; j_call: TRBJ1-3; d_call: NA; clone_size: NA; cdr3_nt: TGTGCCTGGAGTGCCGCCAGCTCACCGGCTGGAAACACCATATATTTT; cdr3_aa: CAWSAASSPAGNTIYF
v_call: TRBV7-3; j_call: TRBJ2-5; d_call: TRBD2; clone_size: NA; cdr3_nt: TGTGCCAGCAGCTCCGGACTAGCGGGGGGCATGGAGACCCAGTACTTC; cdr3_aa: CASSSGLAGGMETQYF